Following are 26 T cell receptor beta chains from one sample sequenced in a study of breast tumors, draining lymph nodes, adjacent tissues. Axillary draining lymph nodes of breast cancer patients supplied the node samples. From the multiplex PCR reads, TCRdb called clonotypes with MiXCR, one entry per CDR3 protein. Among 150,000 to 200,000 distinct CDR3 sequences listed, roughly a third were seen once. Material for sequencing was axillary lymph node tissue. The receptors derive from a female donor with breast cancer. Some clones in this sample may be carry-over from other donors' samples.

This chain links TRBV11-2 with TRBJ1-2; 9 bases are a match to TRBD1. This CDR3 region has 15 residues. Germline CDR1 and CDR2: SGHAT and FQNNGV. V lost 4 bases and J lost 2; bases outside the gene matches: 5. The CDR3 is CASSSDRGQNYGYTF. CDR3 coding DNA: TGTGCCAGCAGCTCGGACAGGGGACAGAACTATGGCTACACCTTC.

There are many counts of this clonotype. This chain joins TRBV7-9 and TRBJ2-5; D remains unclear. Germline CDR1 is SEHNR and CDR2 is FQNEAQ (reference sequence). CDR3 length equals 11 residues. V was clipped by 6 bases and J by 5 bases, with 7 bases between them. CDR3 sequence (DNA): TGTGCCAGCAGGATCGGGGAGACCCAGTACTTC. Translating gives CASRIGETQYF. Variable domain in full (rest from reference TRBV7-9 and TRBJ2-5): DTGVSQNPRHKITKRGQNVTFRCDPISEHNRLYWYRQTLGQGPEFLTYFQNEAQLEKSRLLSDRFSAERPKGSFSTLEIQRTEQGDSAMYLCASRIGETQYFGPGTRLLVL.

With regard to this clonotype: A much larger clone lies one base from this, so it may be a read error. The chain links TRBV19 to TRBJ1-5; D is ambiguous. The CDR3 extends over 16 amino acids. In germline, CDR1 is LNHDA, CDR2 SQIVND (reference sequence). DNA for the CDR3: TGTGCCGGTAGTATAGATCTCAAGAGGGGCAATCAGCCCCAGCATTTT. Its translation: CAGSIDLKRGNQPQHF. The full variable domain, completed using reference TRBV19 and TRBJ1-5, is DGGITQSPKYLFRKEGQNVTLSCEQNLNHDAMYWYRQDPGQGLRLIYYSQIVNDFQKGDIAEGYSVSREKKESFPLTVTSAQKNPTAFYLCAGSIDLKRGNQPQHFGDGTRLSIL.

V gene TRBV10-2 combines with J gene TRBJ2-6; D is undetermined. Trimming shortened V by 1 base and J by 1 base, and 8 bases separated the two germline ends. Germline V gene sequence: CDR1 WSHSY, CDR2 SAAADI. The CDR3 contains 16 residues. CDR3 bases: TGCGCCAGCAGTGAGTTCATGGGGTCTGGGGCCAACGTCCTGACTTTC. This gives the protein CASSEFMGSGANVLTF.

Remarks on this clonotype: At one boundary the junction diverges from the germline segment, which might be a read error. V gene TRBV18 combines with J gene TRBJ1-6, with D unclear. The germline CDR1 and CDR2 sequences are KGHSH and LQKENI. The CDR3 spans 9 residues. CDR3 in DNA: TGTGCCAGCTCACCACCCCTGCACTTT. It specifies CASSPPLHF.

This clonotype occurred many times. The J gene is TRBJ1-4, the V gene TRBV7-8, with TRBD1 identical over 8 bases. The germline V gene has CDR1 SGHVS and CDR2 FQNEAQ. V lost 3 bases and J lost 10; bases outside the gene matches: 7. The CDR3 has 14 residues. The chain's CDR3 is CASSLVTGEAKLFF. The CDR3 nucleotides read TGTGCCAGCAGCTTGGTGACAGGGGAGGCAAAACTGTTTTTT.

The chain uses TRBV24-1 and TRBJ2-1, with TRBD2 matching 9 bases. Trimming at V came to 4 bases and at J to 7 bases, leaving 13 bases not matched to a gene. The CDR3 has 17 residues. CDR1 and CDR2 from the germline V gene are KGHDR and SFDVKD. The CDR3 spells CATSDHGIAGATNEQFF. The CDR3 DNA reads as TGTGCCACCAGTGACCACGGAATAGCGGGAGCCACTAATGAGCAGTTCTTC.

Details on this clonotype: A read error may be the cause here, since a much bigger clone is one base away. The chain couples TRBV12-5 to TRBJ2-1; a weak D match, TRBD1 (7 bases). This CDR3 is built from 15 residues. Germline CDR1 and CDR2: LGHNT and FRNRAP. The CDR3 reads CASGSAGQNYNGQFF. The DNA of the CDR3 is TGTGCTAGTGGTTCGGCGGGACAGAACTACAATGGGCAGTTCTTC. The variable domain in full, with the rest retrieved from reference TRBV12-5 and TRBJ2-1, is DARVTQTPRHKVTEMGQEVTMRCQPILGHNTVFWYRQTMMQGLELLAYFRNRAPLDDSGMPKDRFSAEMPDATLATLKIQPSEPRDSAVYFCASGSAGQNYNGQFFGPGTRLTVL.

The chain recombines TRBV6-5 with TRBJ1-2; D gene ambiguous. There are 14 residues in the CDR3. V gave up 5 bases and J gave up 4 bases, with 14 bases separating them. Looked up from germline, CDR1 is MNHEY and CDR2 is SVGAGI. This CDR3 reads CASSRAARGYGYTF. CDR3 DNA sequence: TGTGCCAGCAGTAGGGCCGCCCGGGGCTATGGCTACACCTTC.

This clonotype was observed at least ten times. The V gene is TRBV5-8, the J gene TRBJ2-3; TRBD2 might be the D (5 bases). V was clipped by 4 bases and J by 4 bases, with 13 bases between them. The germline CDR1 and CDR2 sequences are SGHTS and YDEGEE. The CDR3 is made up of 14 amino acids. For the CDR3, the DNA is TGTGCCAGCAGCACCCGGGCGGGTGCAGATACGCAGTATTTT. Protein: CASSTRAGADTQYF.

Details on this clonotype: This may come from a read error, since a much larger clone is one base off. This chain joins TRBV6-5 and TRBJ2-7; 7 nucleotides line up with TRBD2. V dropped 5 bases and J dropped 9; count of bases not matched to a gene: 13. The germline CDR1 and CDR2 sequences are MNHEY and SVGAGI. This CDR3 contains 14 residues. The CDR3 DNA sequence: TGTGCCAGCAGTGCCCGGCTAGCGGACAACGGGCAGTACTTC. This codes for CASSARLADNGQYF.

This clonotype was detected many times. The genes are TRBV30 and TRBJ2-1; tentative D call: TRBD1 (6 bases). The V end lost 4 bases, the J end lost 13 bases, and 11 bases lay between the germline ends. This CDR3 has 10 residues. CDR1 and CDR2 from the germline V gene are GTSNPN and SVGIG (reference sequence). CDR3 nucleotide sequence: TGTGCCTGGAAGAGGGGGTTACAGTTCTTC. It specifies CAWKRGLQFF. The variable domain in full, with the rest retrieved from reference TRBV30 and TRBJ2-1, is SQTIHQWPATLVQPVGSPLSLECTVEGTSNPNLYWYRQAAGRGLQLLFYSVGIGQISSEVPQNLSASRPQDRQFILSSKKLLLSDSGFYLCAWKRGLQFFGPGTRLTVL.

This clonotype has at least ten counts. CDR3 in DNA: TGTGCCAGCAGTTTGGCTAGAGGAAACACCATATATTTT. It translates to CASSLARGNTIYF. The chain uses TRBV12-3 or TRBV12-4 and TRBJ1-3; D is unclear. This CDR3 is 13 amino acids long. V lost 3 bases, J lost 4 bases, and 7 bases lay in between.

Many counts were recorded for this clonotype. J is TRBJ2-5 and V is TRBV7-9; TRBD2 is a possible D gene (5 bases). CDR3 length: 15 residues. Germline lookup yields CDR1 SEHNR and CDR2 FQNEAQ (reference sequence). Trimming stripped 8 bases from V and 0 bases from J, with 16 bases between. DNA of the CDR3: TGTGCCAGCGACCGACTGGACTCGTACCAAGAGACCCAGTACTTC. It translates to CASDRLDSYQETQYF.

This clonotype came up a few times. The genes are TRBV3-1 and TRBJ2-1; 11 bases match TRBD2. V was clipped by 8 bases and J by 3 bases; unmatched bases: 6. The germline V gene encodes CDR1 LGHDT and CDR2 YNNKEL (reference sequence). The length of the CDR3 is 15 residues. This CDR3 reads CASAPGLAVYNEQFF. CDR3 coding DNA: TGTGCCAGCGCCCCGGGACTAGCGGTCTACAATGAGCAGTTCTTC.

This clonotype was counted ten times or more. The chain couples TRBV10-2 to TRBJ2-1; D gene unclear. CDR3 length equals 13 residues. V lost 3 bases and J lost 8, with 11 bases in between. The V gene's germline CDR1 is WSHSY and CDR2 SAAADI. The CDR3 DNA follows: TGCGCCAGCAGTGAATCTCCTTGGGATGAGCAGTTCTTC. This codes for CASSESPWDEQFF.

The chain recombines TRBV7-6 with TRBJ2-3; maybe TRBD2 (6 bases). The CDR3 loop spans 15 amino acids. Germline V gene sequence: CDR1 SGHVS, CDR2 FNYEAQ. V was cut by 1 base and J by 11 bases, with 19 bases left in between. The CDR3 DNA sequence: TGTGCCAGCAGCTTAGATGGGGGGTCCTACAATGAGCAGTATTTT. Protein: CASSLDGGSYNEQYF. Full variable domain (missing parts from reference TRBV7-6 and TRBJ2-3): GAGVSQSPRYKVTKRGQDVALRCDPISGHVSLYWYRQALGQGPEFLTYFNYEAQQDKSGLPNDRFSAERPEGSISTLTIQRTEQRDSAMYRCASSLDGGSYNEQYFGPGTRLTVL.

Comments on this clonotype: Its ends do not fully match the called genes, so a read error is possible. The chain recombines TRBV19 with TRBJ2-7; tentatively, D is TRBD2 (6 bases). Germline CDR1 reads LNHDA; CDR2 reads SQIVND (reference sequence). The CDR3 loop spans 15 amino acids. CDR3 bases: TGTGCCAGTACTCCCCGGATCGGGAGCCTCTACGGGCAGTACTTC. It specifies CASTPRIGSLYGQYF.

The sample holds a few counts of this clonotype. The chain employs TRBV9 and TRBJ2-2, with D possibly called TRBD1 or TRBD2 (6 bases each). CDR1 SGDLS and CDR2 YYNGEE come from the germline V gene. V shed 4 bases and J shed 7 bases, with 14 bases lying between them. The length of the CDR3 is 14 residues. The CDR3 coding sequence is TGTGCCAGCAGCCCGGGGGCGTCAGACGGGGAGCTGTTTTTT. Translation: CASSPGASDGELFF.

This clonotype was recorded at least ten times. The chain is built from TRBV19 and TRBJ2-7; TRBD2 agrees at 9 bases. Unmatched junction bases numbered 2, after V lost 2 bases and J lost 3 bases. Germline loops: CDR1 LNHDA, CDR2 SQIVND (reference sequence). The CDR3 is 14 residues long. CDR3: CASSISSGSYEQYF. CDR3 DNA sequence: TGTGCCAGTAGTATAAGTAGCGGGAGCTACGAGCAGTACTTC.

This clonotype was recorded at least ten times. The V and J genes are TRBV6-6 and TRBJ2-7, with TRBD2 as a possible D gene (6 bases). Germline lookup yields CDR1 MNHNY and CDR2 SVGAGI (reference sequence). V lost 5 bases and J lost 0, with 8 bases in between. This CDR3 comprises 13 residues. CDR3 residues: CASSPGLSYEQYF. CDR3 DNA: TGTGCCAGCAGTCCGGGACTCTCCTACGAGCAGTACTTC.

This clonotype has ten or more counts. The chain carries TRBV7-8 and TRBJ2-7; D is unclear. The CDR3 is 14 amino acids. Germline loops: CDR1 SGHVS, CDR2 FQNEAQ. V lost 2 bases and J lost 0, with 8 bases in between. The CDR3 nucleotides read TGTGCCAGCAGCTTATGGCAGGACTCCTACGAGCAGTACTTC. Its translation is CASSLWQDSYEQYF. Based on the CDR3 plus reference TRBV7-8 and TRBJ2-7, the full variable domain is GAGVSQSPRYKVAKRGQDVALRCDPISGHVSLFWYQQALGQGPEFLTYFQNEAQLDKSGLPSDRFFAERPEGSVSTLKIQRTQQEDSAVYLCASSLWQDSYEQYFGPGTRLTVT.

This clonotype is a singleton in its sample. The junction differs from germline at one of its ends, possibly a read error. The J gene is TRBJ2-7, the V gene TRBV18; D is uncertain. CDR3 length: 15 amino acids. Germline CDR1 and CDR2: KGHSH and LQKENI. In nucleotides, the CDR3 is TGTGCCAGCTCACTAACGGGCCCAACCACCTACGGGCAGTACTTC. It yields the protein CASSLTGPTTYGQYF.

This clonotype was observed many times. V and J are TRBV14 and TRBJ2-1, with D maybe TRBD2 (5 bases). With 0 bases removed from V and 0 bases from J, the gap between germline ends came to 12 bases. This CDR3 has 17 amino acids. Germline lookup yields CDR1 SGHDN and CDR2 FVKESK. The CDR3 bases are TGTGCCAGCAGCCAAGAGTCGAGGGTATACTCCTACAATGAGCAGTTCTTC. Protein: CASSQESRVYSYNEQFF.

This clonotype was observed at least ten times. In nucleotides, the CDR3 is TGCAGTGCTAGAGACCCCGGTGGGCTCTTGGAGCAGTACTTC. This codes for CSARDPGGLLEQYF. The chain uses TRBV20-1 and TRBJ2-7, with D hard to call. Germline values: CDR1 DFQATT, CDR2 SNEGSKA (reference sequence). The CDR3 has 14 amino acids. Trimming pared 0 bases from V and 7 bases from J, leaving 16 bases between.

Concerning this clonotype: Given a much more abundant clone one base away, this may be a read error. This chain uses TRBV5-5 with TRBJ2-7; D unresolved. CDR1 and CDR2 from the germline V gene are SGHKS and YYEKEE (reference sequence). The V end lost 0 bases, the J end lost 5 bases, and 9 bases lay between the germline ends. The CDR3 extends over 13 amino acids. Here the CDR3 reads CASSLGATDEQYF. CDR3 sequence (DNA): TGTGCCAGCAGCTTGGGGGCTACGGACGAGCAGTACTTC.